This T cell receptor (beta chain) is drawn from a study of early T cells in non-severe SARS-CoV-2 infection (dated by TCRdb to the early 2020s). About the investigation overall: Bulk RNA from unsorted whole blood was used for TCR sequencing, so alpha and beta chains could not be paired. The paper as a whole reports these results and caveats: VDJdb matching was skewed toward anti-spike CD8 responses and likely underestimated virus-specific expansions by missing private and CD4 specificities.

CDR1 and CDR2 were assigned from the germline V gene (reference sequence) as MNHEY and SMNVEV. Trimming removed 8 bases from V and 4 bases from J, leaving 18 bases between the germline ends. The CDR3 sequence holds 14 residues, the cysteine and phenylalanine included. The kept DNA is CDR3 alone, 42 bases in frame from the first base. With regard to this clonotype: The target of this receptor is not known. A much more abundant neighbour one base away suggests this may be a read error.

Libraries came from 5' RACE. Sequencing took place on a NextSeq 500. In the TCR library protocol, unique molecular identifiers were attached to individual cDNA molecules to correct for PCR bias and sequencing error. Sequencing covered both TCR alpha and beta chains, and within each sample the abundances of alpha and beta sequences were tightly co-correlated. Regarding the original processing steps: Decombinator V4 was used to perform V gene, J gene and CDR3 annotation of TCR sequences. TCRs were defined as expanded if a significant change between any two time points was detected under a Poisson model with p below 0.0001. Abundances of TCRs were expressed as counts per million after normalisation to the total number of TCRs sequenced in each sample. TRAV1-2 paired with TRAJ12, TRAJ20 or TRAJ33 defined MAIT TCRs, while TRAV10 paired with TRAJ18 defined iNKT TCRs. VDJdb, accessed on 1 November 2021, was searched for TCRs annotated for CMV, EBV and SARS-CoV-2, and TCRs annotated for more than one antigen were excluded. TCRdb ran its own pipeline on the public reads, namely fastp trimming at Q25 and MiXCR clone calling, and kept in-frame beta chains. For every CDR3 protein sequence, its rows merge into one entry that carries the most common genes and DNA. The authors' filters were not applied to this entry. The sample table holds 54,000 or so distinct CDR3 sequences, of which roughly 12% were seen once. Clones ranked in the top ten supply approximately 4.8% of the sample.

This was a case-control study nested in a cohort of healthcare workers in London, UK, who had nasopharyngeal swab PCR tests and blood samples taken every week. Between 23 and 31 March 2020, the week of the UK lockdown, healthcare workers were enrolled and then followed up weekly for as long as 16 weeks. This sequence uses TRBV27 and TRBJ2-7; confidence is insufficient to name the D gene. The sequencing input was whole blood. The sequence derives from an adult who was a healthcare worker with PCR-confirmed SARS-CoV-2 infection or an uninfected control (not recorded which). The DNA reads as follows: TGTGCCAGCGGCTTGAAGCCAGCTGAATACGAGCAGTACTTC. Its translation is CASGLKPAEYEQYF.